Below are 20 T cell receptor beta chains sequenced from a single sample in a study of blood T cells in healthy people across ages. Through a sample-barcoded 5' primer and a J-beta primer mix, a second PCR was run for roughly 7 to 11 cycles. A single record per CDR3 protein comes from TCRdb applying MiXCR to the 5' RACE reads. The sample lists fewer than 700,000 distinct CDR3 sequences; around two fifths were seen once. Input material: blood. Receptor source: an elderly man in good health.

This clonotype was picked up a small number of times. The chain carries TRBV5-8 and TRBJ2-5; D ambiguous. Trimming removed 7 bases from V and 3 bases from J, with 13 bases in between. The CDR3 length is 13 residues. CDR1 and CDR2 from the germline V gene are SGHTS and YDEGEE. The CDR3 DNA is TGTGCCAGCCTGCCCTACTCGGAAGAGACCCAGTACTTC. Translated, it gives CASLPYSEETQYF.

This clonotype showed up just a few times. CDR3 bases: TGTGCCACCAGCAGAGATGGCGTGGGGTACGAGCAGTACTTC. Its protein is CATSRDGVGYEQYF. The rearrangement links TRBV15 to TRBJ2-7; D is ambiguous. The germline V gene has CDR1 LNHNV and CDR2 YYDKDF (reference sequence). The CDR3 sequence is 14 residues long. V was clipped by 0 bases and J by 4 bases, with 10 bases between them.

The DNA for the CDR3 is TGCAGTGCGCGGAGGGTTGGAATGAACACTGAAGCTTTCTTT. This translates into CSARRVGMNTEAFF. V gene TRBV20-1 combines with J gene TRBJ1-1; the D is unclear. The CDR3 consists of 14 residues. Between the trimmed V and J ends, which lost 6 bases and 0 bases, there was a span of 14 bases. From germline, CDR1 is DFQATT and CDR2 SNEGSKA (reference sequence).

This clonotype appeared a few times. The V and J genes are TRBV7-2 and TRBJ2-7, with TRBD2 matching over 7 bases. Looked up from germline, CDR1 is SGHTA and CDR2 is FQGNSA. The junction had 6 bases not matched to a gene; V was cut back by 5 bases and J by 2 bases. The length of the CDR3 is 14 residues. CDR3 sequence: CASSPTSATYEQYF. The DNA for the CDR3 is TGTGCCAGCAGCCCCACTAGCGCTACCTACGAGCAGTACTTC.

The chain is built from TRBV4-2 and TRBJ1-2; 7 bases match TRBD1. The CDR3 is made up of 14 amino acids. Germline loops: CDR1 LGHNA, CDR2 YNFKEQ. J was trimmed by 7 bases and V by 4 bases; bases with no gene match: 9. The CDR3 protein is CASSPGQVGRGYTF. For the CDR3, the DNA is TGTGCCAGCAGCCCCGGACAGGTGGGACGTGGCTACACCTTC.

This clonotype has just a few counts. The chain employs TRBV7-2 and TRBJ2-3; D gene unclear. The CDR3 spans 12 residues. The V and J ends lost 0 bases and 8 bases respectively, with 6 bases between them. Germline-derived CDR1 and CDR2 are SGHTA and FQGNSA. The CDR3 nucleotides are TGTGCCAGCAGCTTAGCGCGTTTTACGCAGTATTTT. Its protein is CASSLARFTQYF.

The chain uses TRBV4-2 and TRBJ2-7; 8 bases align to TRBD1. Germline CDR1 LGHNA, CDR2 YNFKEQ. The CDR3 totals 16 residues. V lost 1 base and J lost 2; bases outside the gene matches: 7. Written as DNA, the CDR3 is TGTGCCAGCAGCCAAGGGAGGCCGGGACAGGCCTACGAGCAGTACTTC. Protein sequence: CASSQGRPGQAYEQYF.

This clonotype was picked up a small number of times. The chain combines TRBV21-1 with TRBJ2-4; the tabulated D call, TRBD1, remains unverified against the DNA. TRBV21-1 is marked as a pseudogene. The length of the CDR3 is 13 residues. CDR3 DNA: TGTGCCAGCAGCAAAGAGGAGGGGGTGAGGGGGTACTTC. Translated: CASSKEEGVRGYF.

V and J are TRBV7-2 and TRBJ2-7; D gene uncertain. CDR3 length equals 14 residues. Between the trimmed V and J ends, which lost 5 bases and 1 base, there was a span of 12 bases. Germline V lookup: CDR1 SGHTA, CDR2 FQGNSA. The CDR3 sequence is CASSRPPPSYEQYF. The CDR3 DNA sequence: TGTGCCAGCAGCCGTCCCCCCCCTTCCTACGAGCAGTACTTC.

This chain links TRBV28 with TRBJ2-5; D tentatively fits TRBD1 or TRBD2 (6 bases each). V lost 11 bases, J lost 2 bases, and 15 bases lay in between. The germline V gene has CDR1 MDHEN and CDR2 SYDVKM. This CDR3 is built from 13 residues. The DNA for the CDR3 is TGTGCCGGAAAACAGGGAGGTCAAGAGACCCAGTACTTC. Translated, it gives CAGKQGGQETQYF.

This clonotype was detected many times. The J gene is TRBJ2-2, the V gene TRBV4-3; 7 bases agree with TRBD2. This CDR3 is built from 17 residues. V was clipped by 0 bases and J by 5 bases; unmatched bases: 9. In germline, CDR1 is LGHNA, CDR2 YSLEER. The CDR3 DNA sequence: TGCGCCAGCAGCCAAGATCCGGGAGGCTTTAATACCGGGGAGCTGTTTTTT. This gives the protein CASSQDPGGFNTGELFF.

The CDR3 DNA is TGTGCCAGCTCACCACGGAGTGATGAAAAACTGTTTTTT. This sequence encodes CASSPRSDEKLFF. V usage is TRBV18 and J usage is TRBJ1-4; D is unresolved. CDR3 length: 13 residues. V dropped 1 base and J dropped 6 bases, with 6 bases sitting between them. CDR1 is KGHSH and CDR2 is LQKENI in the germline V gene.

About this clonotype itself: One junction end does not reproduce the germline sequence, and a read error may be involved. The chain carries TRBV28 and TRBJ1-2, with D possibly matching TRBD1 (6 bases). CDR3 length equals 15 residues. Germline values: CDR1 MDHEN, CDR2 SYDVKM. CDR3 nucleotides: TGTGTCAGCAGACAAGGGGGGTTGGCTAAATATGGCTACACCTTC. Translated: CVSRQGGLAKYGYTF.

The rearrangement links TRBV12-3 or TRBV12-4 to TRBJ2-2, with a tentative D call TRBD1 (6 bases). Trimming stripped 7 bases from V and 5 bases from J, with 17 bases between. The CDR3 loop spans 15 amino acids. The CDR3 sequence is CASNPTGGGTGELFF. The CDR3 DNA reads as TGTGCCAGCAACCCCACTGGGGGCGGAACCGGGGAGCTGTTTTTT.

There are many counts of this clonotype. The chain links TRBV6-5 to TRBJ1-2; 10 nucleotides align to TRBD1. Germline V lookup: CDR1 MNHEY, CDR2 SVGAGI. V was clipped by 4 bases and J by 8 bases; unmatched bases: 10. CDR3 length: 15 amino acids. This chain's CDR3 is CASSSPGQGIRGYTF. DNA of the CDR3: TGTGCCAGCAGTTCCCCGGGACAGGGGATACGGGGCTACACCTTC.

In its sample, this clonotype was seen many times. The chain combines TRBV24-1 with TRBJ2-1; D might be TRBD1 (5 bases). The CDR3 loop spans 14 amino acids. V lost 6 bases and J 7 bases, leaving 15 bases between the germline ends. CDR1 and CDR2 from the germline V gene are KGHDR and SFDVKD. The CDR3 DNA is TGTGCCACCAGTTCAGCAGGGTCTGTTAATGAGCAGTTCTTC. Translation gives CATSSAGSVNEQFF.

The chain combines TRBV15 with TRBJ2-1; D is unresolved. The V gene's germline CDR1 is LNHNV and CDR2 YYDKDF (reference sequence). V was shortened by 5 bases and J by 3 bases, with 23 bases between the two germline ends. The CDR3 is 18 residues long. The CDR3 loop is CATSGQGPFGVGYNEQFF. CDR3 nucleotides: TGTGCCACCAGCGGCCAAGGCCCTTTTGGGGTGGGCTACAATGAGCAGTTCTTC.

There are many counts of this clonotype. The V call is TRBV7-2, the J call TRBJ2-7; a weak D match, TRBD1 (5 bases). V was trimmed by 2 bases and J by 0 bases, leaving 11 bases between them. The CDR3 runs to 15 residues. CDR1 and CDR2 from the germline V gene are SGHTA and FQGNSA. CDR3 DNA: TGTGCCAGCAGCTTACAGGGTTTCAGCTCCTACGAGCAGTACTTC. Residues: CASSLQGFSSYEQYF.

A few counts support this clonotype. V usage is TRBV12-3 or TRBV12-4 and J usage is TRBJ2-3; 8 bases match TRBD1. The CDR3 loop spans 14 amino acids. Losses at the gene ends were 4 bases for V and 3 bases for J; bases not matched to a gene: 3. The CDR3, as DNA: TGTGCCAGCAGTTCACGACAGGGGACAGATACGCAGTATTTT. The encoded protein is CASSSRQGTDTQYF.

This clonotype has a handful of counts. The rearrangement links TRBV7-2 to TRBJ2-3; 7 positions agree with TRBD2. CDR1 and CDR2 from the germline V gene are SGHTA and FQGNSA. V was clipped by 2 bases and J by 5 bases; unmatched bases: 13. The CDR3 contains 17 residues. As DNA, the CDR3 is TGTGCCAGCAGCTTAATGGGGGAGGGCCCGGGAGGAGATACGCAGTATTTT. Translated: CASSLMGEGPGGDTQYF.